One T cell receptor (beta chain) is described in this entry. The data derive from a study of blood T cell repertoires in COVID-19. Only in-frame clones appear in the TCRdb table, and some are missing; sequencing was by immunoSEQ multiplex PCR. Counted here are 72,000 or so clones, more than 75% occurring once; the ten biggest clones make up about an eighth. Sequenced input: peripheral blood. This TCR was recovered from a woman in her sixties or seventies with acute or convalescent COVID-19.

The CDR3 reads CASSRRLEGTDTQYF. The CDR3 DNA sequence: TGTGCCAGCAGTCGCCGACTAGAAGGAACAGATACGCAGTATTTT. The chain couples TRBV6-2 or TRBV6-3 to TRBJ2-3; a weak D match, TRBD2 (6 bases). Germline loops: CDR1 MNHEY, CDR2 SVGEGT. The CDR3 length is 15 residues. V was cut by 5 bases and J by 3 bases, with 15 bases left in between.